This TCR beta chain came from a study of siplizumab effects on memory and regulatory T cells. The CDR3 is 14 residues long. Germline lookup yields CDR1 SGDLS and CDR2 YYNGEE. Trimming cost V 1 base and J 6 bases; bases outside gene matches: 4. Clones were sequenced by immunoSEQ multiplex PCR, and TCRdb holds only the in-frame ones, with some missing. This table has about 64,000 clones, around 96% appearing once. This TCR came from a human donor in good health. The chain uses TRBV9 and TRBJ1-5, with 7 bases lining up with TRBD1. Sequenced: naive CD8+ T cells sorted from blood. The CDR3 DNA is TGTGCCAGCAGCGTACACAGGGGTGGTCAGCCCCAGCATTTT. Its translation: CASSVHRGGQPQHF.